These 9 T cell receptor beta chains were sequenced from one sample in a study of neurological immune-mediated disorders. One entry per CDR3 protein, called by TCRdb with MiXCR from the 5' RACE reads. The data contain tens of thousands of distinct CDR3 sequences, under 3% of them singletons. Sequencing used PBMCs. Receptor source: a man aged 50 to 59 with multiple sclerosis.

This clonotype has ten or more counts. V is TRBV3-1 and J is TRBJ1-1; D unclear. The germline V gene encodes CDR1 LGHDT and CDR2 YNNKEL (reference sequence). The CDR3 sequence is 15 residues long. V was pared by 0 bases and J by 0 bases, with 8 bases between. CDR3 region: CASSQDPRMNTEAFF. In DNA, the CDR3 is TGTGCCAGCAGCCAAGATCCTCGGATGAACACTGAAGCTTTCTTT.

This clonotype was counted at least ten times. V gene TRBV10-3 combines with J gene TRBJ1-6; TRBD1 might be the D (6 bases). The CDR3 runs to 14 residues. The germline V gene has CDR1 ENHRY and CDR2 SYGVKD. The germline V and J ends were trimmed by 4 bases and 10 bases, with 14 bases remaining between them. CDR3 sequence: CAISGGAGGSPLHF. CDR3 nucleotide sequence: TGTGCCATCAGTGGCGGGGCGGGGGGCTCACCCCTCCACTTT.

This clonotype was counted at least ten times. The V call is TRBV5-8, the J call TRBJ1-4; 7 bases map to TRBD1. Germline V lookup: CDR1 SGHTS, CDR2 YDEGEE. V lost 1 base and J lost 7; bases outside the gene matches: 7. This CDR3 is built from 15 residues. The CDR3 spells CASSLRGHEGEKLFF. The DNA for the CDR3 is TGTGCCAGCAGCTTGAGGGGGCATGAAGGTGAAAAACTGTTTTTT.

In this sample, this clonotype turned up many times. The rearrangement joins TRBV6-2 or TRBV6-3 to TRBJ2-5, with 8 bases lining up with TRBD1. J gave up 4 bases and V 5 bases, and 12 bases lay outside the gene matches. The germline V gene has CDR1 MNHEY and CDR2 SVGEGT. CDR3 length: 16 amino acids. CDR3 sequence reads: CASSLNLDREVETQYF. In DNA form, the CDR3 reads TGTGCCAGCAGTCTCAACCTGGACAGGGAGGTAGAGACCCAGTACTTC.

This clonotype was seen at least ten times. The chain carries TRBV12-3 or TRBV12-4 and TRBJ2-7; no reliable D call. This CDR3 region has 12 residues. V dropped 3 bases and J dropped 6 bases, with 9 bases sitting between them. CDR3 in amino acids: CASSFTRLEQYF. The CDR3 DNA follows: TGTGCCAGCAGTTTTACCCGCCTCGAGCAGTACTTC.

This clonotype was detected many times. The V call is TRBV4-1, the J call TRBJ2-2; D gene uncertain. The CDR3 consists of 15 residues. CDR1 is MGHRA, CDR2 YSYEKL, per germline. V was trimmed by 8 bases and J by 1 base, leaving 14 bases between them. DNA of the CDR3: TGCGCCAGCGGCAGACTGGATTTGAACACCGGGGAGCTGTTTTTT. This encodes CASGRLDLNTGELFF.

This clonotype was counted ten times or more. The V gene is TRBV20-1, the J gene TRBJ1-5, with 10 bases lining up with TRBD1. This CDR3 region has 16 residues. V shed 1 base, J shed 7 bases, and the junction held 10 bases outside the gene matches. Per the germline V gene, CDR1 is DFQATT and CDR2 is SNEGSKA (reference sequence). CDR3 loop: CSARGRQGAQGQPQHF. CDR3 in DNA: TGCAGTGCTAGAGGAAGACAGGGGGCGCAGGGGCAGCCCCAGCATTTT.

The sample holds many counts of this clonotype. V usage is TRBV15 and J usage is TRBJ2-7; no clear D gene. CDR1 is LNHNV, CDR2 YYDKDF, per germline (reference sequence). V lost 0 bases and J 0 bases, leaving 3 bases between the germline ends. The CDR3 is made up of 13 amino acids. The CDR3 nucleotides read TGTGCCACCAGCAGAGATCTCTCCTACGAGCAGTACTTC. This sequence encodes CATSRDLSYEQYF.

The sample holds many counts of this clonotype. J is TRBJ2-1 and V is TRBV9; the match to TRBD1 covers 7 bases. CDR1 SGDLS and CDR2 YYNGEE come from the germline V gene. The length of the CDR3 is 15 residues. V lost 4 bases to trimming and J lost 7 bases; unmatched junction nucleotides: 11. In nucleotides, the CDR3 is TGTGCCAGCAGCACTCGACAGGGAACATGGAATGAGCAGTTCTTC. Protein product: CASSTRQGTWNEQFF.